This T cell receptor (beta chain) was captured by sequencing in a study of STAT5B mutations in CD4+ large granular lymphocyte leukemia. The survey-level immunoSEQ assay was used. Generated by immunoSEQ multiplex PCR, the TCRdb table keeps only in-frame clones and is missing some. The table shows fewer than 25,000 clones, with under 80% occurring only once. Per germline, CDR1 SGHNT and CDR2 YYREEE (reference sequence). V shed 1 base, J shed 2 bases, and the junction held 3 bases outside the gene matches. CDR3 size: 16 residues. This clonotype was obtained from a human donor in good health. The rearrangement links TRBV5-4 to TRBJ2-6; 7 nucleotides match TRBD1. The sequencing sample was made of CD4+ T cells from blood buffy coats. CDR3 DNA sequence: TGTGCCAGCAGCTTGTATCAGGGGGCTGGGGCCAACGTCCTGACTTTC. Its protein is CASSLYQGAGANVLTF. The whole variable domain, filled in from reference TRBV5-4 and TRBJ2-6, reads ETGVTQSPTHLIKTRGQQVTLRCSSQSGHNTVSWYQQALGQGPQFIFQYYREEENGRGNFPPRFSGLQFPNYSSELNVNALELDDSALYLCASSLYQGAGANVLTFGAGSRLTVL.